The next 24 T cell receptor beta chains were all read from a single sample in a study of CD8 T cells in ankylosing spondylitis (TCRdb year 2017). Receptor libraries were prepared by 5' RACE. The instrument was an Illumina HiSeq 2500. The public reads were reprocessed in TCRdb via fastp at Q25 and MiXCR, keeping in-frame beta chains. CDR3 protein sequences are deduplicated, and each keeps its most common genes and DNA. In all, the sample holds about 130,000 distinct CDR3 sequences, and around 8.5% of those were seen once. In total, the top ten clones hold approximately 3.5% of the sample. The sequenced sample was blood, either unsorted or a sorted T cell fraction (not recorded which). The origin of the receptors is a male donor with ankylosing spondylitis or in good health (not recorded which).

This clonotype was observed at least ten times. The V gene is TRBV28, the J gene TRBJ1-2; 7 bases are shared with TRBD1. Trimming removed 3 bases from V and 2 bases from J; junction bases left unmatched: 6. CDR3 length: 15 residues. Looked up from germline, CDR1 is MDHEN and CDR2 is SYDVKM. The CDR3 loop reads CASSLGTATNYGYTF. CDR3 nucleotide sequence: TGTGCCAGCAGTTTGGGGACAGCGACGAACTATGGCTACACCTTC.

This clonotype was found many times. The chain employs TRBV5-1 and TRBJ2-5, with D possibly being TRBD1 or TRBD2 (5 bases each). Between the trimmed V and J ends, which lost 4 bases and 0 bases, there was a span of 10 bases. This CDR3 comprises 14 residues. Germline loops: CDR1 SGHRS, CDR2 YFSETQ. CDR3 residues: CASSPGTNQETQYF. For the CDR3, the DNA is TGCGCCAGCAGCCCCGGGACCAACCAAGAGACCCAGTACTTC.

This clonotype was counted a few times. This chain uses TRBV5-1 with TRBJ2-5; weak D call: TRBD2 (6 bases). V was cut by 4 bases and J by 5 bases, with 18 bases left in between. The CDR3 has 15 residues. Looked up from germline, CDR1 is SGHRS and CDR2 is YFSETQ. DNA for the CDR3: TGCGCCAGCAGCACCCGGGACTTCGGGATTGAGACCCAGTACTTC. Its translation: CASSTRDFGIETQYF.

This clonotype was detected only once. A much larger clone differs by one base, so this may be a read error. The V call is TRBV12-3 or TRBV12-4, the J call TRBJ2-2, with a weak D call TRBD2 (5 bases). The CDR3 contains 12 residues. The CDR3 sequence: CASKDNTGEPFF. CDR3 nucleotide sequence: TGTGCCAGCAAAGACAACACCGGGGAGCCGTTTTTT.

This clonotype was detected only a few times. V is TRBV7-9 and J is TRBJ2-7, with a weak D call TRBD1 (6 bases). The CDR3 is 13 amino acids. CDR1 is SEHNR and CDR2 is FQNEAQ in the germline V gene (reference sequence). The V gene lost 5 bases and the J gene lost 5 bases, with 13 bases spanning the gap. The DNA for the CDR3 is TGTGCCAGCAGCAGAACGACAGGCGACGAGCAGTACTTC. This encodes CASSRTTGDEQYF.

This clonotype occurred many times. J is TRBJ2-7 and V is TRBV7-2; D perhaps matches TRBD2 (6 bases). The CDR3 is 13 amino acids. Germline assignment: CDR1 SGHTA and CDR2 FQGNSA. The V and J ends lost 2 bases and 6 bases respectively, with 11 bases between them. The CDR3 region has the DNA TGTGCCAGCAGCTTAACTAGCTTATCCGAGCAGTACTTC. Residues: CASSLTSLSEQYF.

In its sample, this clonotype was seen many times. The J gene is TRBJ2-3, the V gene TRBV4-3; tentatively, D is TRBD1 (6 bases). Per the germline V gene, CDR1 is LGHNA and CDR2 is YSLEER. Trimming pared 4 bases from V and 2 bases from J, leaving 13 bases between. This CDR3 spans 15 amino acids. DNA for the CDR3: TGCGCCAGCAGCCTGGGACAACAAAACACAGATACGCAGTATTTT. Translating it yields CASSLGQQNTDTQYF.

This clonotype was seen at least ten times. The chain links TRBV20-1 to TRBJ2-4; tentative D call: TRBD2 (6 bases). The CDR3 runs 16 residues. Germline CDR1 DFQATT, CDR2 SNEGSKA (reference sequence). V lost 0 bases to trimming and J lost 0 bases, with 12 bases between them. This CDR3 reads CSARDGGLLAKNIQYF. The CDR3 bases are TGCAGTGCTAGAGATGGGGGGTTGCTAGCCAAAAACATTCAGTACTTC.

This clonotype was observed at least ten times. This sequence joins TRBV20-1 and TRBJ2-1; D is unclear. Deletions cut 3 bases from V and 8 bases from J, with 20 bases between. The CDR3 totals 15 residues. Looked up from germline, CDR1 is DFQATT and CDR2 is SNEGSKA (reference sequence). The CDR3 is CSARLAGLALDEQFF. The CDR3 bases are TGCAGTGCTAGGTTGGCAGGCCTTGCGTTAGATGAGCAGTTCTTC.

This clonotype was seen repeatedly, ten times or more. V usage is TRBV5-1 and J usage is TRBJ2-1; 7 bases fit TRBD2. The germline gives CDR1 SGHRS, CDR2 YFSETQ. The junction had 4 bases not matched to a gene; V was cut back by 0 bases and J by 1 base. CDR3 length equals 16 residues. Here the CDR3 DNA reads TGCGCCAGCAGCTTGGGAGGACTAGGATCCTACAATGAGCAGTTCTTC. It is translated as CASSLGGLGSYNEQFF.

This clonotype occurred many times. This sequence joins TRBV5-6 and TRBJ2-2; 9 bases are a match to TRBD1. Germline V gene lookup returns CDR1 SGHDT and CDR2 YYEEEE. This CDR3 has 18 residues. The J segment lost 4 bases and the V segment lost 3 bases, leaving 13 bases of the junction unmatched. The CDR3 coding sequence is TGTGCCAGCAGCTGGCGAAAACAGGGGGCGGCAATCACCGGGGAGCTGTTTTTT. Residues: CASSWRKQGAAITGELFF. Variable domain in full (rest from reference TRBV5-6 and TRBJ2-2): DAGVTQSPTHLIKTRGQQVTLRCSPKSGHDTVSWYQQALGQGPQFIFQYYEEEERQRGNFPDRFSGHQFPNYSSELNVNALLLGDSALYLCASSWRKQGAAITGELFFGEGSRLTVL.

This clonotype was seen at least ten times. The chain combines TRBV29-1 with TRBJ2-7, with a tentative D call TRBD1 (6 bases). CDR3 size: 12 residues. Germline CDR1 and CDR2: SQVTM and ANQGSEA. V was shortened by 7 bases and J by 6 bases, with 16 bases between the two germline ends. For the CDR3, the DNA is TGCAGCGCAGGACAGCAAGGACGCGAGCAGTACTTC. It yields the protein CSAGQQGREQYF.

In nucleotides, the CDR3 is TGTGCCAGCAGTTTCCATGGGACGGCAACTGAAGCTTTCTTT. Its protein product is CASSFHGTATEAFF. The chain employs TRBV28 and TRBJ1-1; TRBD1 is a possible D gene (5 bases). V was cut by 3 bases and J by 5 bases, with 13 bases left in between. The CDR3 length is 14 residues. Per the germline V gene, CDR1 is MDHEN and CDR2 is SYDVKM.

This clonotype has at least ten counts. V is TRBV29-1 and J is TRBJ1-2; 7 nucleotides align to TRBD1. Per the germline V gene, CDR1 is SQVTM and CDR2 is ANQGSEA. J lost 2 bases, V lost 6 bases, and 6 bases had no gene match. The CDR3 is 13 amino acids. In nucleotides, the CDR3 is TGCAGCGTCAAACAGGGGACGAACTATGGCTACACCTTC. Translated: CSVKQGTNYGYTF.

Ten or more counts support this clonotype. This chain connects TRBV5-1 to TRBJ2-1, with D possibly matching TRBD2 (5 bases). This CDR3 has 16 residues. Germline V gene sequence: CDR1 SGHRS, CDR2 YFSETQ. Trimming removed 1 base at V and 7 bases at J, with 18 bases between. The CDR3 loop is CASSLIFEGSKNEQFF. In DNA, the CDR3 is TGCGCCAGCAGCTTGATTTTTGAGGGTTCCAAAAATGAGCAGTTCTTC.

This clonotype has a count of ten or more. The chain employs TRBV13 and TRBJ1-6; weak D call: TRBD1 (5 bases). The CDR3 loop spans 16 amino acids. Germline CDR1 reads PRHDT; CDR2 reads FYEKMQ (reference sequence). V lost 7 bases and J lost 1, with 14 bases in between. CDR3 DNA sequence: TGTGCCAGCACCCTAGGCGGGGGTTCCTATAATTCACCCCTCCACTTT. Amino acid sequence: CASTLGGGSYNSPLHF.

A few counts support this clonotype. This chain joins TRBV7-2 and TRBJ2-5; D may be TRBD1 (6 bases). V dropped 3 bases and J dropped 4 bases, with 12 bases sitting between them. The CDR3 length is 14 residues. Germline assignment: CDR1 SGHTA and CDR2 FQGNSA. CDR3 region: CASSFNRARETQYF. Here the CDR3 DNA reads TGTGCCAGCAGCTTCAACAGGGCACGAGAGACCCAGTACTTC. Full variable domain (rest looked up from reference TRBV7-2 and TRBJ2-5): GAGVSQSPSNKVTEKGKDVELRCDPISGHTALYWYRQSLGQGLEFLIYFQGNSAPDKSGLPSDRFSAERTGGSVSTLTIQRTQQEDSAVYLCASSFNRARETQYFGPGTRLLVL.

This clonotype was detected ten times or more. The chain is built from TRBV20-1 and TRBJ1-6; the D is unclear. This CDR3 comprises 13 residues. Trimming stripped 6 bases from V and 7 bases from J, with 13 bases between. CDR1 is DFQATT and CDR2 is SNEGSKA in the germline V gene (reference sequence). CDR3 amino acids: CSAKPEVNSPLHF. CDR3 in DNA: TGCAGTGCCAAACCTGAGGTGAATTCACCCCTCCACTTT.

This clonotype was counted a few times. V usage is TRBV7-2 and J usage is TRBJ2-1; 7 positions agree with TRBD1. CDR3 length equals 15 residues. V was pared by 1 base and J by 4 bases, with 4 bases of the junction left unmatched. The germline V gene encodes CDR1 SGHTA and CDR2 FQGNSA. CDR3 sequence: CASSLEGQSYNEQFF. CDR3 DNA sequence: TGTGCCAGCAGCTTAGAGGGACAGAGTTACAATGAGCAGTTCTTC.

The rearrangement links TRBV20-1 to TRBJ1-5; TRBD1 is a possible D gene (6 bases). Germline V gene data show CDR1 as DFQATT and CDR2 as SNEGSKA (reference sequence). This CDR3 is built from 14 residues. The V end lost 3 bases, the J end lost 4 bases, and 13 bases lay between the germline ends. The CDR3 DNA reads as TGCAGTGCTAGGCCCGGGAGGGGGAATCAGCCCCAGCATTTT. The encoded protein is CSARPGRGNQPQHF.

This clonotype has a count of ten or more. CDR3: CASSYTGPSYEQYF. CDR3 nucleotides: TGCGCCAGCAGCTATACAGGGCCGTCCTACGAGCAGTACTTC. This chain joins TRBV5-1 and TRBJ2-7, with D possibly being TRBD1 (6 bases). Germline assignment: CDR1 SGHRS and CDR2 YFSETQ. There are 14 residues in the CDR3. V lost 3 bases to trimming and J lost 1 base, with 11 bases between them.

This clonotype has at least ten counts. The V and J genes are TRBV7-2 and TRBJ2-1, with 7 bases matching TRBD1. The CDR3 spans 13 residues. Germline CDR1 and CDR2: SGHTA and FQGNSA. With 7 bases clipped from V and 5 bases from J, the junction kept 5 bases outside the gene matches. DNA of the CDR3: TGTGCCAGCACGGGACAGCGAAACAATGAGCAGTTCTTC. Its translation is CASTGQRNNEQFF.

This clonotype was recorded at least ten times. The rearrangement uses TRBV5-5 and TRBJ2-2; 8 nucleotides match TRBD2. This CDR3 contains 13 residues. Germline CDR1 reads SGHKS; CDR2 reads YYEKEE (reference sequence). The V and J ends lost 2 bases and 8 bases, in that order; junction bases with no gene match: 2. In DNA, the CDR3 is TGTGCCAGCAGCTTACTAGCGGTTGGGGAGCTGTTTTTT. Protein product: CASSLLAVGELFF.

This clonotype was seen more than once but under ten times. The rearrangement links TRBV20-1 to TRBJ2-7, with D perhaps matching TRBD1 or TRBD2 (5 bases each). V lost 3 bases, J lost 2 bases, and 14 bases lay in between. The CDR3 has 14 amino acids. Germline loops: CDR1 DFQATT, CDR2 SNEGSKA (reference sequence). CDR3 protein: CSARGESPAYEQYF. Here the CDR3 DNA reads TGCAGTGCTAGGGGGGAGTCACCGGCCTACGAGCAGTACTTC.